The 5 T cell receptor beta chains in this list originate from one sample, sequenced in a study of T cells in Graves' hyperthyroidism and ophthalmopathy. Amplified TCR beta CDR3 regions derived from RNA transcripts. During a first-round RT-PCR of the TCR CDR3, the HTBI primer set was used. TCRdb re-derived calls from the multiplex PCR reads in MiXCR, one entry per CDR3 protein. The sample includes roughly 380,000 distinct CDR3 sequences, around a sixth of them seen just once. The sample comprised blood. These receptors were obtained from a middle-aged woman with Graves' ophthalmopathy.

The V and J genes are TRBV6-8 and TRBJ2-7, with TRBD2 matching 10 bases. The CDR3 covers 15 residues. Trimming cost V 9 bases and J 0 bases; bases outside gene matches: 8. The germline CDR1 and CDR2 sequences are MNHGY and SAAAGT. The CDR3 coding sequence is TGTGCCAGGATCGGACTAGCGGAAAGCTCCTACGAGCAGTACTTC. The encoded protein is CARIGLAESSYEQYF.

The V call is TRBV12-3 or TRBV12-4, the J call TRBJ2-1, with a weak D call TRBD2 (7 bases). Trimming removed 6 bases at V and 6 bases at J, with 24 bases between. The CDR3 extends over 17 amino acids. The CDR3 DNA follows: TGTGCCAGCAGACTAAGGGGGGGTTTTAGGATTGGCAATGAGCAGTTCTTC. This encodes CASRLRGGFRIGNEQFF.

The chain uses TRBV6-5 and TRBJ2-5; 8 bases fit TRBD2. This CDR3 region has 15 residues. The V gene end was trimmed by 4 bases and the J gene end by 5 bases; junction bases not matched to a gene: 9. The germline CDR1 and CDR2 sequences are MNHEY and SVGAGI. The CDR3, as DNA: TGTGCCAGCAGTTCCCGGGGGGGCTCTGTGGAGACCCAGTACTTC. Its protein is CASSSRGGSVETQYF.

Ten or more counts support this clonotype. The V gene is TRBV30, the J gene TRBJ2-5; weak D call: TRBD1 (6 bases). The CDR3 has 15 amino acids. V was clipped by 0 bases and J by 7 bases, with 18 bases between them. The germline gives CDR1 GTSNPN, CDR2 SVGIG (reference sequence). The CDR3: CAWSVYPNRAGTQYF. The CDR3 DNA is TGTGCCTGGAGTGTTTACCCGAACAGGGCTGGGACCCAGTACTTC.

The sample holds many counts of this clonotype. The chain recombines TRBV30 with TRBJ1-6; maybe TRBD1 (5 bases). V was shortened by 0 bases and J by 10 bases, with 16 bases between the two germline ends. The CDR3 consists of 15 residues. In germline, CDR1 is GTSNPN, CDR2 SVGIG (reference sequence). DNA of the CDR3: TGTGCCTGGAGTGTAAAGACAGTGGTTAAGTCACCCCTCCACTTT. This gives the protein CAWSVKTVVKSPLHF.